The count of the clone carrying this T cell receptor (beta chain) is one. Its cognate antigen is unknown. Method: immunoSEQ multiplex PCR; TCRdb's copy keeps in-frame clones and lacks some. This table holds roughly 200,000 clones, approximately 90% found once. CDR1 is MDHEN and CDR2 is SYDVKM in the germline V gene. The CDR3 is made up of 12 amino acids. Trimming took 8 bases from V and 1 from J, leaving 5 bases between them. This sample was taken from a study of T cell responses to AZD1222 COVID-19 vaccine. Study-wide results and caveats: Across spike, vaccine-associated CD4 TCRs were found, dominant at 160-218 and 743-854.

J is TRBJ2-2 and V is TRBV28; D unclear. The receptor was isolated from an adult who received the AZD1222 COVID-19 vaccine. Sequences were derived from peripheral blood, sampled 28 days after the second AZD1222 dose. The chain's CDR3 is CASPGNTGELFF. In DNA, the CDR3 is TGTGCCAGCCCCGGGAACACCGGGGAGCTGTTTTTT.